The sample holds a few counts of the clone carrying this TCR beta chain. This entry is derived from a study of T cells in localized non-small cell lung cancer. CDR3 size: 15 residues. The V end was cut by 1 base, the J end by 0 bases, with 9 bases between. In germline, CDR1 is SGHNT, CDR2 YENEEA. TCRdb keeps only in-frame clones here, not all; method: immunoSEQ multiplex PCR. The profile shows over 1,300 clones, less than 20% of them singletons. Sequencing used lung tumor tissue, obtained before any cancer treatment. The receptor's source is a male donor older than 55 with stage II squamous cell lung carcinoma. The V call is TRBV11-3, the J call TRBJ1-1; D is possibly TRBD1 (6 bases). CDR3 in amino acids: CASSLGPGVNTEAFF. Written as DNA, the CDR3 is TGTGCCAGCAGCTTAGGCCCAGGGGTGAACACTGAAGCTTTCTTT.